This TCR beta chain was captured in a study of blood T cell repertoires in COVID-19. As for the study in general: The United States, Italy and Spain were the sources of the acute and convalescent COVID-19 samples. T cells, B-cell-depleted T cells, or PBMCs provided the cDNA or gDNA that served as material.

The assay was immunoSEQ multiplex PCR, and TCRdb's table has in-frame clones only and misses some. The table records about 320,000 clones, roughly 90% of them present only once. Losses at the gene ends were 2 bases for V and 4 bases for J; bases not matched to a gene: 7. CDR3 length equals 16 residues. Germline CDR1 is MGHRA and CDR2 is YSYEKL. The V and J genes are TRBV4-1 and TRBJ2-3; 9 bases line up with TRBD2. Sequenced material: peripheral blood. The sequence was collected from a man between 18 and 29 years old who had recovered from COVID-19. CDR3 sequence: CASSQQGLAVSDTQYF. CDR3 coding DNA: TGCGCCAGCAGCCAACAGGGACTAGCTGTTTCAGATACGCAGTATTTT.